The 17 T cell receptor beta chains below come from one sample, sequenced in a study of blood T cells in healthy people across ages. Primers used in a second PCR of roughly 6 to 12 cycles were a sample-barcoded 5' primer and a J-beta primer mix. TCRdb processed the 5' RACE reads anew with MiXCR; each CDR3 protein has one entry. This table has under 1 million distinct CDR3 sequences, under 55% appearing once. The source material was blood. These receptors came from a man in his 60s in good health.

This clonotype came up a few times. The V and J genes are TRBV20-1 and TRBJ2-7; 9 bases line up with TRBD2. Trimming cost V 3 bases and J 4 bases; bases outside gene matches: 7. This CDR3 is 14 amino acids long. CDR1 and CDR2 from the germline V gene are DFQATT and SNEGSKA (reference sequence). CDR3 DNA: TGCAGTGCTAGGGGGGTAGCGGGGGAATACGAGCAGTACTTC. Encoded protein: CSARGVAGEYEQYF.

This clonotype was seen more than once but under ten times. The genes are TRBV6-2 or TRBV6-3 and TRBJ2-7; the D is unclear. This CDR3 comprises 13 residues. The germline CDR1 and CDR2 sequences are MNHEY and SVGEGT. V shed 2 bases and J shed 0 bases, with 5 bases lying between them. CDR3 nucleotides: TGTGCCAGCAGTTACACGGCCTCCTACGAGCAGTACTTC. Residues: CASSYTASYEQYF.

CDR3 sequence: CASSFQDSPRWNEQFF. CDR3 bases: TGTGCCAGCAGCTTCCAGGACTCTCCGAGGTGGAATGAGCAGTTCTTC. The chain links TRBV9 to TRBJ2-1; TRBD2 is a possible D gene (5 bases). Deletions cut 4 bases from V and 7 bases from J, with 21 bases between. Germline CDR1 and CDR2: SGDLS and YYNGEE. The length of the CDR3 is 16 residues.

The chain employs TRBV11-2 and TRBJ1-2, with D maybe TRBD1 (5 bases). With 5 bases removed from V and 3 bases from J, the gap between germline ends came to 13 bases. Germline V CDR1 and CDR2: SGHAT, FQNNGV. CDR3 length: 14 amino acids. The CDR3 region is CASSPWTGDYGYTF. DNA for the CDR3: TGTGCCAGCAGCCCCTGGACGGGGGACTATGGCTACACCTTC. Supplemented by reference TRBV11-2 and TRBJ1-2, the full variable domain reads EAGVAQSPRYKIIEKRQSVAFWCNPISGHATLYWYQQILGQGPKLLIQFQNNGVVDDSQLPKDRFSAERLKGVDSTLKIQPAKLEDSAVYLCASSPWTGDYGYTFGSGTRLTVV.

In this sample, this clonotype turned up many times. J is TRBJ2-7 and V is TRBV29-1; D is unclear. Trimming removed 0 bases from V and 1 base from J, with 4 bases in between. CDR1 and CDR2 from the germline V gene are SQVTM and ANQGSEA. CDR3 size: 12 residues. The CDR3 nucleotides are TGCAGCGTTGAAGACATTTCCTACGAGCAGTACTTC. Translating it yields CSVEDISYEQYF.

This clonotype was found a few times. The rearrangement links TRBV3-1 to TRBJ2-5; either TRBD1 or TRBD2 may fit D (6 bases each). Germline V gene lookup returns CDR1 LGHDT and CDR2 YNNKEL (reference sequence). The germline V and J ends were trimmed by 8 bases and 2 bases, with 18 bases remaining between them. This CDR3 has 15 amino acids. The CDR3 loop reads CASGGGPRLQETQYF. The CDR3 nucleotides are TGTGCCAGCGGAGGGGGACCCCGGCTACAAGAGACCCAGTACTTC.

Only a few counts were recorded for this clonotype. The chain links TRBV7-9 to TRBJ2-1; 8 bases are shared with TRBD2. The CDR3 loop spans 17 amino acids. Germline assignment: CDR1 SEHNR and CDR2 FQNEAQ (reference sequence). The V segment lost 3 bases and the J segment 3 bases; nucleotides outside the gene matches: 10. Here the CDR3 DNA reads TGTGCCAGCAGCTTGACTAGCGTAAGGAGTAGCTACAATGAGCAGTTCTTC. It yields the protein CASSLTSVRSSYNEQFF.

This clonotype was seen more than once but under ten times. The chain recombines TRBV7-2 with TRBJ2-5, with 12 bases aligning to TRBD2. Germline lookup yields CDR1 SGHTA and CDR2 FQGNSA. V shed 1 base, J shed 2 bases, and the junction held 8 bases outside the gene matches. This CDR3 region has 18 residues. The CDR3 DNA is TGTGCCAGCAGCTTAGACCTACTAGCGGGGGGACAACAAGAGACCCAGTACTTC. This sequence encodes CASSLDLLAGGQQETQYF.

CDR3 residues: CASSGGRKNIQYF. The CDR3 coding sequence is TGTGCCAGCAGTGGAGGCAGAAAAAACATTCAGTACTTC. The chain links TRBV12-3 or TRBV12-4 to TRBJ2-4, with D perhaps TRBD2 (5 bases). The germline V and J ends were trimmed by 5 bases and 4 bases, with 9 bases remaining between them. The length of the CDR3 is 13 residues.

J is TRBJ2-4 and V is TRBV24-1, with 7 bases aligning to TRBD1. The J call is uncertain, as TRBJ2-7 better fits the DNA end. The CDR3 loop spans 15 amino acids. Germline lookup yields CDR1 KGHDR and CDR2 SFDVKD. Written as DNA, the CDR3 is TGTGCCACCAGTGAAACCGACAGGGTTCGATACGAGCAGTACTTC. Translating it yields CATSETDRVRYEQYF.

Ten or more counts support this clonotype. The J gene is TRBJ2-2, the V gene TRBV4-3; D is possibly TRBD1 (6 bases). The ends were cut back, 0 bases at V and 5 bases at J, with 7 bases in the middle. Germline V CDR1 and CDR2: LGHNA, YSLEER. The CDR3 runs 14 residues. The CDR3 loop is CASSQDRGTGELFF. DNA for the CDR3: TGCGCCAGCAGCCAAGATAGGGGGACCGGGGAGCTGTTTTTT.

This clonotype was counted between two and nine times. The chain has TRBV9 and TRBJ1-2; 7 bases are a match to TRBD1. Per germline, CDR1 SGDLS and CDR2 YYNGEE. CDR3 size: 15 residues. With V trimmed by 3 bases and J by 1 base, 6 bases remained unmatched. Here the CDR3 reads CASSENRDSNYGYTF. The CDR3 DNA reads TGTGCCAGCAGCGAGAACCGGGACAGTAACTATGGCTACACCTTC.

This clonotype was recorded a few times. The rearrangement links TRBV9 to TRBJ2-7; D may be TRBD2 (6 bases). Germline CDR1 reads SGDLS; CDR2 reads YYNGEE. The CDR3 covers 15 residues. V shed 2 bases and J shed 0 bases, with 12 bases lying between them. The CDR3, as DNA: TGTGCCAGCAGCGTCGGGACTGTGAGCTCCTACGAGCAGTACTTC. Translated, it gives CASSVGTVSSYEQYF.

A few counts support this clonotype. The V call is TRBV20-1, the J call TRBJ2-1; 12 bases are shared with TRBD2. The CDR3 spans 15 residues. The V gene end was trimmed by 1 base and the J gene end by 4 bases; junction bases not matched to a gene: 2. Germline V gene lookup returns CDR1 DFQATT and CDR2 SNEGSKA (reference sequence). As DNA, the CDR3 is TGCAGTGCTAGAGGACTAGCGGGGGATTACAATGAGCAGTTCTTC. Translating it yields CSARGLAGDYNEQFF.

This clonotype was picked up many times. CDR3 in amino acids: CASSPSGGLVYEQYF. CDR3 bases: TGTGCCAGCAGTCCTAGCGGGGGGCTCGTCTACGAGCAGTACTTC. The chain recombines TRBV27 with TRBJ2-7, with 11 bases fitting TRBD2. The CDR3 consists of 15 residues. V lost 5 bases to trimming and J lost 3 bases; unmatched junction nucleotides: 6. Germline V gene data show CDR1 as MNHEY and CDR2 as SMNVEV (reference sequence).

This chain connects TRBV4-1 to TRBJ2-7; D ambiguous. Trimming pared 5 bases from V and 1 base from J, leaving 12 bases between. This CDR3 is built from 14 residues. Germline V gene lookup returns CDR1 MGHRA and CDR2 YSYEKL. CDR3 sequence reads: CASSNTGPSYEQYF. CDR3 bases: TGCGCCAGCAGCAACACTGGGCCTTCCTACGAGCAGTACTTC.

The rearrangement joins TRBV14 to TRBJ2-5; TRBD1 or TRBD2 may be the D gene (5 bases each). The CDR3 loop spans 15 amino acids. The germline CDR1 and CDR2 sequences are SGHDN and FVKESK. Trimming stripped 2 bases from V and 5 bases from J, with 15 bases between. The CDR3 DNA is TGTGCCAGCAGCCAACGGGACGAGCGTCGGGAGACCCAGTACTTC. Its translation is CASSQRDERRETQYF.